This T cell receptor beta chain was profiled in a study of radiotherapy plus CTLA-4 blockade in lung cancer. Background on the study: Among patients, roughly 18% showed objective responses, and around 30% had disease control. General study findings and limits: Increased serum interferon-beta after radiation also reportedly predicted response strongly.

TCRdb's table, derived via immunoSEQ multiplex PCR, lists solely in-frame clones and lacks some. The sample includes 40,000 or so clones, about 86% seen only once; the top ten take approximately 23%. The CDR3 sequence is 17 residues long. Germline V gene data show CDR1 as SGHKS and CDR2 as YYEKEE (reference sequence). V was cut by 0 bases and J by 0 bases, with 16 bases left in between. Notes on this clone: What it binds is unknown.

J is TRBJ2-7 and V is TRBV5-5, with TRBD1 as a possible D gene (7 bases). This sample comprised peripheral blood, obtained from a patient treated with radiotherapy plus ipilimumab. This sequence originates from a human donor with non-small cell lung cancer whose response to radiotherapy plus ipilimumab could not be evaluated. The CDR3 region has the DNA TGTGCCAGCAGCTTGGGGGTGGGGGGACAGCTCTCCTACGAGCAGTACTTC. This translates into CASSLGVGGQLSYEQYF.